Only a few counts were recorded for the clone carrying this TCR beta chain. Its antigen is unknown. PCR amplification relied on 60 Vbeta primers (plus 13 Jbeta primers). Libraries were prepared by immunoSEQ multiplex PCR; TCRdb keeps only in-frame clonotypes and omits some of them. The table records about 200,000 clones, roughly 79% of them present only once. This CDR3 has 14 amino acids. Trimming stripped 0 bases from V and 5 bases from J, with 11 bases between. Per the germline V gene, CDR1 is GTSNPN and CDR2 is SVGIG (reference sequence). These data belong to a study of cytomegalovirus exposure and HLA in healthy donors. Background on the study: The study's early data release held about 85 million unique TCRs from HLA-typed donors. The Caucasian-associated ancestry cluster contained about 80% of the approximately 420 genotyped donors. Study-wide findings and caveats: Most TCR sequences showed up rarely, but some public TCRs showed up in many donors.

The sequenced material came from PBMCs. The chain has TRBV30 and TRBJ1-5; D is uncertain. This clonotype was sampled from a male donor in good health and CMV-seronegative. This CDR3 reads CAWSVSQEYQPQHF. The CDR3 DNA reads TGTGCCTGGAGTGTAAGCCAGGAATATCAGCCCCAGCATTTT.